The T cell receptor beta chain described here comes from a study of blood T cell repertoires in COVID-19. Study summary: Researchers got acute and convalescent COVID-19 samples from the United States, Italy and Spain. Nucleic acid was either cDNA or gDNA, and it came from T cells, B-cell-depleted T cells, or PBMCs.

In the original analysis: Amplified reference gene primers provided the basis for estimating nucleated cell counts. This table comes from immunoSEQ multiplex PCR, and its TCRdb copy is limited to in-frame clones, with some not included. V, J and clone size reflect that table, while D and trimming were determined from the DNA. The sample holds about 170,000 clones, around 83% seen once. Germline CDR1 is LNHDA and CDR2 is SQIVND (reference sequence). The ends were cut back, 8 bases at V and 6 bases at J, with 13 bases in the middle. The CDR3 loop spans 12 amino acids. The chain uses TRBV19 and TRBJ1-2; D uncertain. The TCR comes from a woman aged 70-85 years who had recovered from COVID-19. The sequenced sample consisted of peripheral blood. The chain's CDR3 is CASGKRGHGYTF. In nucleotides, the CDR3 is TGTGCCAGTGGGAAACGAGGGCATGGCTACACCTTC.